This T cell receptor beta chain was observed in a study of T cells in Graves' hyperthyroidism and ophthalmopathy. Amplified regions were TCR beta CDR3 sequences from RNA transcripts. Primed by the HTBI set, a first-round RT-PCR was run on the TCR CDR3. TCRdb recomputed calls from the multiplex PCR reads with MiXCR, one row per CDR3 protein. Among more than 350,000 distinct CDR3 sequences listed, approximately 16% were seen once. Germline V gene data show CDR1 as DFQATT and CDR2 as SNEGSKA (reference sequence). V was trimmed by 2 bases and J by 0 bases, leaving 14 bases between them. The CDR3 consists of 15 residues. This clonotype was recorded many times.

This sequence originates from an older woman with Graves' ophthalmopathy. The rearrangement links TRBV20-1 to TRBJ2-7; possibly TRBD2 for D (6 bases). The source material was blood. The CDR3 sequence is CSARNGRDYSYEQYF. CDR3 nucleotides: TGCAGTGCTAGAAATGGGCGGGATTACTCCTACGAGCAGTACTTC.